This T cell receptor beta chain comes out of a study of cytomegalovirus exposure and HLA in healthy donors. The donors were part of the validation cohort of some 120 subjects. That cohort was separate from the first cohort, which comprised 666 subjects. Data came from immunoSEQ multiplex PCR; TCRdb stores just in-frame clones and leaves some out. The sample shows 200,000 or so clones, 70% to 85% of them seen only once. The TCR originated in a woman in her 30s in good health and CMV-seropositive. The sample comprised PBMCs.

CDR3 sequence (DNA): TGTGCCAGCACCCAAAGCGGGAGGGCCTACAATGAGCAGTTCTTC. Protein sequence: CASTQSGRAYNEQFF. The chain is built from TRBV6-5 and TRBJ2-1; 10 positions agree with TRBD2. The CDR3 is made up of 15 amino acids. The trim removed 7 bases at V and 2 bases at J, leaving 5 bases unmatched. Looked up from germline, CDR1 is MNHEY and CDR2 is SVGAGI.